This T cell receptor (beta chain) was profiled in a study of breast tumors, draining lymph nodes, adjacent tissues. TCRdb called the multiplex PCR reads again in MiXCR, with one record for every CDR3 protein. The sample includes more than 20,000 distinct CDR3 sequences, roughly 60% of them seen just once. Germline V CDR1 and CDR2: ENHRY, SYGVKD. This CDR3 region has 14 residues. Trimming stripped 4 bases from V and 3 bases from J, with 11 bases between. The chain recombines TRBV10-3 with TRBJ2-3, with D unresolved. This receptor was identified in a female donor with breast cancer. Some clones in this sample may be carry-over from other donors' samples. Material: breast tumor tissue. CDR3 sequence: CAISAVGITDTQYF. CDR3 DNA: TGTGCCATCAGTGCGGTTGGAATTACAGATACGCAGTATTTT.